What follows is one T cell receptor beta chain and its context. Its target is not known. Study processing details: As immunoSEQ supplied junction-only sequences (without quality scores), filtering differed. Repertoires were generated with immunoSEQ multiplex PCR, while TCRdb's copy carries only in-frame clones and drops some. The V and J calls and clone size were taken over from that table, and D and trimming were inferred from the DNA. The sample carries approximately 720,000 clones, about 90% recorded once. The data originate from a study of shared clonotypes between healthy human individuals. The overall study: CD4 naive and memory got three plates each, CD8 naive two, CD8 memory one. Study-level findings and limits: Generally, estimated richness proved larger in naive subsets than it did in memory subsets.

Selected positively for CCR7 and CD45RO-negative, naive CD8 cells excluded terminally differentiated effector memory CD45RA+ cells. The study enrolled healthy HIV-negative adults without recent acute infections or vaccinations as donors. Germline assignment: CDR1 WNHNN and CDR2 SYGVQD (reference sequence). V lost 0 bases, J lost 1 base, and 1 base stayed unmatched. The CDR3 has 15 residues. V usage is TRBV10-1 and J usage is TRBJ2-7; 9 bases align to TRBD2. Sequenced material: naive CD8+ T cells sorted from blood. The clonotype was recovered from a man between 25 and 39 years old in good health. CDR3 loop: CASSESLAGSYEQYF. The CDR3 DNA is TGCGCCAGCAGTGAGTCGCTAGCGGGATCCTACGAGCAGTACTTC.